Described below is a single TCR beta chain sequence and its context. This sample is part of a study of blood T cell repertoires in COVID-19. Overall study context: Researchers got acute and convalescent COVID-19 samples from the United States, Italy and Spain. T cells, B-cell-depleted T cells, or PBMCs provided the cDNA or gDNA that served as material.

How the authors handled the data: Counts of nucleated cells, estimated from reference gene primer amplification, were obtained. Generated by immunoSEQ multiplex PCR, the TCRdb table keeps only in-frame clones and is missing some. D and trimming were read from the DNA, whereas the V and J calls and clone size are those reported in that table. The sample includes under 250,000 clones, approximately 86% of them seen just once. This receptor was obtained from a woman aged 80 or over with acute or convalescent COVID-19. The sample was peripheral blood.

CDR3 protein: CASSLGGGNYNEQFF. In DNA, the CDR3 is TGCGCCAGCAGCTTGGGCGGGGGCAATTACAATGAGCAGTTCTTC. The genes are TRBV5-1 and TRBJ2-1, with D possibly matching TRBD2 (7 bases). The CDR3 consists of 15 residues. The germline CDR1 and CDR2 sequences are SGHRS and YFSETQ. The ends were cut back, 0 bases at V and 4 bases at J, with 11 bases in the middle.